This TCR beta chain was captured in a study of T-cell reconstitution after alpha-beta-depleted transplantation in children. The germline V gene encodes CDR1 MNHEY and CDR2 SVGAGI. The length of the CDR3 is 16 residues. V dropped 6 bases and J dropped 1 base, with 13 bases sitting between them. This clonotype was picked up a small number of times. It was with unique molecular identifiers that the TCRbeta library was prepared. TCRdb re-analysed the PCR reads in MiXCR, keeping a single row per CDR3 protein. The top ten clones hold around 6% of a sample with some 220,000 distinct CDR3 sequences, roughly a tenth of them seen once.

This sequence joins TRBV6-5 and TRBJ1-6; the D is unclear. The clonotype originates from a human donor who donated a stem cell graft to a child with acute lymphoblastic leukemia. The input for sequencing was PBMCs from the stem cell graft donor, taken from the stem cell graft. CDR3 bases: TGTGCCAGCAGATACAGTCCCTCGTCCTATAATTCACCCCTCCACTTT. Protein sequence: CASRYSPSSYNSPLHF.